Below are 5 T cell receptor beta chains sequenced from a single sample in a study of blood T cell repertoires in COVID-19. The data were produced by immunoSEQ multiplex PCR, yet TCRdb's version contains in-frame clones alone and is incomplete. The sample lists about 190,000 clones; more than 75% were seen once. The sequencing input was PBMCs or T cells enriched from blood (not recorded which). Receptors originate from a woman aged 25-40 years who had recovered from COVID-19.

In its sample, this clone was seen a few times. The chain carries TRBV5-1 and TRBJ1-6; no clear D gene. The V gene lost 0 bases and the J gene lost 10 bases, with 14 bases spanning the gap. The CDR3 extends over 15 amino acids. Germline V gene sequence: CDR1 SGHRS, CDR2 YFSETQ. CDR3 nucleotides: TGCGCCAGCAGCTTGGCCGGTGAGAGAGGGTCACCCCTCCACTTT. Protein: CASSLAGERGSPLHF.

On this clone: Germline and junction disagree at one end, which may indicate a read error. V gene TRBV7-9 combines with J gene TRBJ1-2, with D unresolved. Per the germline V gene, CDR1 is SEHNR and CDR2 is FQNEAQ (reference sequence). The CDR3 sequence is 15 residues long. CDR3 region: CASSLDQVLKAGIIF. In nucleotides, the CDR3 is TGTGCCAGCAGCTTAGATCAGGTCCTAAAGGCGGGGATTATTTTC.

The CDR3 reads CASSERRLAPDTQYF. In nucleotides, the CDR3 is TGTGCCAGCAGTGAGCGGAGACTAGCCCCAGATACGCAGTATTTT. The chain carries TRBV6-1 and TRBJ2-3, with 7 bases matching TRBD2. CDR3 length: 15 amino acids. CDR1 MNHNS and CDR2 SASEGT come from the germline V gene. V trimming: 3 bases; J trimming: 4 bases; junction bases outside the gene matches: 7.

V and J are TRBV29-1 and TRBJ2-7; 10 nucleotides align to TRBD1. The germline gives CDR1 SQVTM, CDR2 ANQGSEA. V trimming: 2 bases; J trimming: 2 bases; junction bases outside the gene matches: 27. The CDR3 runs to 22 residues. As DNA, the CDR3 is TGCAGCGTTGAATCCCGCCGGGACAGGGGTTCCGAAACGGGGTACCCAGCCTACGAGCAGTACTTC. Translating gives CSVESRRDRGSETGYPAYEQYF.

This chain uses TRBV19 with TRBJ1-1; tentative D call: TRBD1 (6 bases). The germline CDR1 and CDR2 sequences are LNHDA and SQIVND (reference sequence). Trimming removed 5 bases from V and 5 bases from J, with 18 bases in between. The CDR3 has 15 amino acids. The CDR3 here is CASSGRGGIWTEAFF. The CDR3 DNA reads TGTGCCAGTAGTGGTAGGGGGGGGATTTGGACTGAAGCTTTCTTT.